The rows below give T cell receptor beta chains drawn from one sample of a study of tumor-infiltrating lymphocytes in localized non-small cell lung cancer. Generated by immunoSEQ multiplex PCR, the TCRdb table keeps only in-frame clones and is missing some. The sample holds around 5,200 clones, approximately 66% seen once. Sample: uninvolved lung tissue not adjacent to the tumor. These TCRs come from a human donor with non-small cell lung cancer. CDR3s leave out the opening cysteine and the closing phenylalanine or tryptophan.

15 TRBJ2-3 TRBV6-1 ASSEGTVVFWADTQY
12 TRBJ2-6 TRBV6-5 ASTRRTGANVLT
12 TRBJ2-7 TRBV6-6 ASSYSDRRGWQY
10 TRBJ1-1 TRBV29-1 SAGTGYAEAF
11 TRBJ2-1 TRBV7-3 ASSSTVDHEQF
13 TRBJ1-1 TRBV11-2 ASSLAGQANTEAF
10 TRBJ2-3 TRBV7-2 ASSLPRGTQY
11 TRBJ1-5 TRBV30 AWSPASNQPQH
13 TRBJ2-7 TRBV9 ASSVGARTIDEQY
11 TRBJ2-7 TRBV30 AWNTGSSYEQY
13 TRBJ2-4 TRBV19 ATRTSGVAKNIQY
11 TRBJ1-1 TRBV11-3 ASSLVTNTEAF
12 TRBJ2-3 TRBV7-3 ASSTGQGIDTQY
13 TRBJ2-3 TRBV6-1 ASSGTSWSTDTQY
12 TRBJ2-7 TRBV7-7 ASSSPGRPYEQY
12 TRBJ1-5 TRBV28 ASRTQAGNQPQH
11 TRBJ1-5 TRBV19 ASSESVDQPQH
12 TRBJ1-2 TRBV5-5 ASSLDWTVYGYT
12 TRBJ1-2 TRBV14 ASSQDRGWGGYT
15 TRBJ2-3 TRBV6-1 ASSEVRGSGLGDTQY
14 TRBJ2-2 TRBV7-7 ASSLAPSGAAGELF
13 TRBJ2-3 TRBV5-5 ASSFGQGGADTQY
14 TRBJ2-1 TRBV7-6 ASSLYSGASYNEQF
13 TRBJ2-2 TRBV6-4 ASSVSGANTGELF
13 TRBJ2-2 TRBV15 ATSRGALLAGELF
16 TRBJ2-2 TRBV5-1 ASSSRTGTGQFTGELF
12 TRBJ2-7 TRBV5-4 ASSFRGKNYEQY
12 TRBJ2-1 TRBV28 ASRGRVWSNEQF
12 TRBJ1-2 TRBV4-2 ASSQGSGDYGYT
9 TRBJ2-7 TRBV20-1 SANPYYEQY
14 TRBJ1-1 TRBV6-6 ASSPARTGLNTEAF
11 TRBJ2-7 TRBV9 ASSETPSYEQY
10 TRBJ1-2 TRBV7-9 ASSLAGDGYT